This is a list of T cell receptor beta chains from one sample in a study of cytomegalovirus exposure and HLA in healthy donors. TCRdb's table, derived via immunoSEQ multiplex PCR, lists solely in-frame clones and lacks some. The sample includes some 200,000 clones, more than 80% seen only once; the top ten take around 2.8%. Sequenced: PBMCs. The receptor source for this set is a woman aged 50 to 60 in good health and CMV-seropositive. CDR3s include the opening cysteine and the closing phenylalanine or tryptophan. The D gene is left open where the match is weak. Rows give clone size only sometimes, using once, few, many, or a class for an expanded clone.

>TRBJ2-1|TRBD1|TRBV19|-
CASKGQEEFGEQFF
TGTGCCAGTAAGGGACAGGAGGAATTTGGTGAGCAGTTCTTC
>TRBJ1-3|TRBD1|TRBV9|-
CASSLTGDYRYSGNTIYF
TGTGCCAGCAGCCTGACAGGGGATTACCGTTACTCTGGAAACACCATATATTTT
>TRBJ1-4|-|TRBV7-6|few
CASSLSLLPEKLFF
TGTGCCAGCAGCTTATCCCTCCTACCTGAAAAACTGTTTTTT
>TRBJ2-7|TRBD1|TRBV7-8|-
CASSLAGTGYEQYF
TGTGCCAGCAGCTTAGCAGGGACAGGCTACGAGCAGTACTTC
>TRBJ1-5|-|TRBV7-9|-
CASRQGFNQPQHF
TGTGCCAGCAGGCAGGGTTTCAATCAGCCCCAGCATTTT
>TRBJ2-7|-|TRBV19|-
CASRGLTYEQYF
TGTGCCAGTAGGGGACTCACCTACGAGCAGTACTTC
>TRBJ2-5|TRBD1|TRBV7-2|once
CASSSYAGTGMETQYF
TGTGCCAGCAGCTCTTATGCCGGGACAGGGATGGAGACCCAGTACTTC
>TRBJ2-7|-|TRBV7-3|-
CASSSSSYEQYF
TGTGCCAGCAGCTCGAGCTCCTACGAGCAGTACTTC
>TRBJ2-3|-|TRBV18|-
CASSPSSQGDTQYF
TGTGCCAGCTCACCTTCTAGCCAAGGAGATACGCAGTATTTT
>TRBJ2-7|-|TRBV18|-
CASSSPGTQLYF
TGTGCCAGCTCATCTCCCGGGACACAGCTGTACTTC
>TRBJ2-3|-|TRBV18|once
CASSRAGTDTQYF
TGTGCCAGCTCACGAGCTGGCACAGATACGCAGTATTTT
>TRBJ2-1|-|TRBV5-5|-
CASSKDTSYNEQFF
TGTGCCAGCAGCAAGGACACCTCCTACAATGAGCAGTTCTTC
>TRBJ1-4|-|TRBV27|-
CASSLQLATNEKLFF
TGTGCCAGCAGTTTGCAGCTAGCAACTAATGAAAAACTGTTTTTT
>TRBJ2-7|-|TRBV7-2|-
CASSPTTGGSPEQYF
TGTGCCAGCAGCCCCACCACTGGGGGGTCGCCCGAGCAGTACTTC
>TRBJ1-5|-|TRBV10-1|few
CASSEAGRNQPQHF
TGCGCCAGCAGTGAGGCAGGGCGGAATCAGCCCCAGCATTTT
>TRBJ2-1|TRBD2|TRBV7-2|-
CASSFAGGAYNEQFF
TGTGCCAGCAGCTTTGCGGGGGGGGCCTACAATGAGCAGTTCTTC
>TRBJ1-6|-|TRBV28|-
CASTPPPGDSYNSPLHF
TGTGCCAGCACCCCCCCACCAGGGGACTCCTATAATTCACCCCTCCACTTT
>TRBJ1-1|-|TRBV19|-
CASSMDAGTTEAFF
TGTGCCAGTAGTATGGATGCGGGAACGACTGAAGCTTTCTTT
>TRBJ2-5|-|TRBV7-9|-
CASSFDRPPRGTQYF
TGTGCCAGCAGCTTTGACAGGCCCCCCCGGGGGACCCAGTACTTC
>TRBJ1-1|-|TRBV7-2|-
CASSPRTAAMNTEAFF
TGTGCCAGCAGCCCGCGGACAGCCGCGATGAACACTGAAGCTTTCTTT
>TRBJ1-1|-|TRBV30|-
CAWRTANTEAFF
TGTGCCTGGAGGACAGCCAACACTGAAGCTTTCTTT
>TRBJ2-2|-|TRBV28|-
CASWTENTGELFF
TGTGCCTCATGGACTGAGAACACCGGGGAGCTGTTTTTT
>TRBJ2-2|TRBD1|TRBV5-1|-
CASSSTGAGELFF
TGCGCCAGCAGCTCGACAGGGGCCGGGGAGCTGTTTTTT
>TRBJ2-5|-|TRBV5-4|-
CASSYPLETQYF
TGTGCCAGCAGCTACCCACTAGAGACCCAGTACTTC
>TRBJ1-5|TRBD1|TRBV5-1|-
CASSLAPGQGNQPQHF
TGCGCCAGCAGCTTGGCCCCGGGACAGGGAAATCAGCCCCAGCATTTT